Following are 7 T cell receptor beta chains from one sample sequenced in a study of cytomegalovirus exposure and HLA in healthy donors. The primer mix had 60 Vbeta and 13 Jbeta primers. Repertoires were generated with immunoSEQ multiplex PCR, while TCRdb's copy carries only in-frame clones and drops some. The sample gives 85,000 to 110,000 clones, roughly three quarters of which show up once; approximately 4% is in the top ten. Sequencing used PBMCs. These receptors came from a man between 45 and 60 years old in good health and CMV-seropositive.

The chain employs TRBV6-5 and TRBJ2-7, with 7 bases lining up with TRBD2. Germline V CDR1 and CDR2: MNHEY, SVGAGI. J was trimmed by 13 bases and V by 7 bases; bases with no gene match: 10. This CDR3 spans 11 amino acids. CDR3 DNA sequence: TGTGCCAGCACCCTAGCGGACCGGTTTTACTTC. Encoded protein: CASTLADRFYF.

The chain recombines TRBV6-6 with TRBJ2-1; D gene uncertain. Per the germline V gene, CDR1 is MNHNY and CDR2 is SVGAGI (reference sequence). This CDR3 spans 16 amino acids. Trimming left V 2 bases short and J 0 bases short, with 11 bases between. The DNA of the CDR3 is TGTGCCAGCAGTTACCACCCACAAAGCTCCTACAATGAGCAGTTCTTC. Its translation is CASSYHPQSSYNEQFF.

The V and J genes are TRBV30 and TRBJ1-1, with D tentatively TRBD1 (5 bases). V was trimmed by 0 bases and J by 6 bases, leaving 11 bases between them. Germline V lookup: CDR1 GTSNPN, CDR2 SVGIG (reference sequence). The CDR3 contains 13 residues. CDR3 protein: CAWSVQRGSEAFF. As DNA, the CDR3 is TGTGCCTGGAGTGTACAACGGGGGTCTGAAGCTTTCTTT.

The gene calls are TRBV29-1 and TRBJ1-1; D ambiguous. Germline lookup yields CDR1 SQVTM and CDR2 ANQGSEA. Trimming removed 4 bases at V and 7 bases at J, with 10 bases between. The CDR3 runs to 11 residues. CDR3 coding DNA: TGCAGCGTTGGTTGGGGAGTTGAAGCTTTCTTT. It codes for CSVGWGVEAFF.

V is TRBV5-1 and J is TRBJ2-5, with a weak D call TRBD2 (6 bases). V was cut by 4 bases and J by 5 bases, with 15 bases left in between. The V gene's germline CDR1 is SGHRS and CDR2 YFSETQ. CDR3 length: 14 residues. In DNA, the CDR3 is TGCGCCAGCAGCATAGCACGGAGCGGGGAGACCCAGTACTTC. Translated: CASSIARSGETQYF.

The chain is built from TRBV6-5 and TRBJ2-1; 12 bases are shared with TRBD2. The CDR3 has 15 residues. V lost 4 bases, J lost 9 bases, and 7 bases stayed unmatched. The germline V gene encodes CDR1 MNHEY and CDR2 SVGAGI. The CDR3 region has the DNA TGTGCCAGCAGTTCTCTAGCGGGAGGGCCCATTGAGCAGTTCTTC. Encoded protein: CASSSLAGGPIEQFF.

The chain is built from TRBV5-5 and TRBJ2-2, with 7 bases that match TRBD1. Unmatched junction bases numbered 3, after V lost 4 bases and J lost 6 bases. This CDR3 is 13 amino acids long. Germline CDR1 and CDR2: SGHKS and YYEKEE (reference sequence). The CDR3, as DNA: TGTGCCAGCAGCATAACAGGGGCCGGGGAGCTGTTTTTT. Protein product: CASSITGAGELFF. Filled out from reference TRBV5-5 and TRBJ2-2, the complete variable domain reads DAGVTQSPTHLIKTRGQQVTLRCSPISGHKSVSWYQQVLGQGPQFIFQYYEKEERGRGNFPDRFSARQFPNYSSELNVNALLLGDSALYLCASSITGAGELFFGEGSRLTVL.